Listed below are T cell receptor beta chains from one sample, sequenced in a study of memory B cells and T cells in multiple sclerosis. Sequencing used immunoSEQ multiplex PCR; TCRdb keeps in-frame clones, though not all of them. This sample has around 50,000 clones; roughly 80% occur once, and the top ten carry 1% to 1.3%. These receptors have no identified antigens. The sequenced sample consisted of PBMCs from blood kept in culture. The receptors here all came from a human donor with multiple sclerosis. Each CDR3 is given with its conserved first and last residue. The D gene is left open where the match is weak. A row's size may be missing; if present it is once, few, many or a size class.

TRBV7-2	NA	TRBJ2-3	once	TGTGCCAGCAGCCCAAGGACGGGCACAGATACGCAGTATTTT	CASSPRTGTDTQYF
TRBV6-6	NA	TRBJ1-5	NA	TGTGCCAGCAGTTACTCTAGGGATCAGCCCCAGCATTTT	CASSYSRDQPQHF
TRBV9	NA	TRBJ2-2	NA	TGTGCCAGCAGCCAGGGGGGGCCCAACACCGGGGAGCTGTTTTTT	CASSQGGPNTGELFF
TRBV4-1	NA	TRBJ1-5	NA	TGCGCCAGCAGCCAAGATAGATTCCCGGGACGCTTTTACAATCAGCCCCAGCATTTT	CASSQDRFPGRFYNQPQHF
TRBV5-1	NA	TRBJ2-1	NA	TGCGCCAGCAGCCCCAATCCGGGACCAAACTGGGATGAGCAGTTCTTC	CASSPNPGPNWDEQFF
TRBV28	TRBD1	TRBJ1-5	NA	TGTGCCAGCAGTGGCAGGGGGTCCCTCCGATCTCAGCCCCAGCATTTT	CASSGRGSLRSQPQHF
TRBV4-2	NA	TRBJ1-4	NA	TGTGCCAGCAGCCATGGGGGATCGTCAACTAATGAAAAACTGTTTTTT	CASSHGGSSTNEKLFF
TRBV2	NA	TRBJ1-3	NA	TGTGCCAGCAGTGAAAGTTATAGCTCTGGAAACACCATATATTTT	CASSESYSSGNTIYF
TRBV11-2	NA	TRBJ2-5	NA	TGTGCCAGCAGCTTAAGCATGGGGCGGGGAACGGAGACCCAGTACTTC	CASSLSMGRGTETQYF
TRBV2	NA	TRBJ2-1	NA	TGTGCCAGCAGTGGGGCTGGGGTACAGGGCAATGAGCAGTTCTTC	CASSGAGVQGNEQFF
TRBV5-6	NA	TRBJ1-2	NA	TGTGCCAGCACCGTACTAGCGGGGCATCGGGGCTACACCTTC	CASTVLAGHRGYTF
TRBV7-9	TRBD1	TRBJ2-2	NA	TGTGCCAGCAGCCCACAGGGGGCGAGGGGAACCGGGGAGCTGTTTTTT	CASSPQGARGTGELFF
TRBV7-7	NA	TRBJ2-7	NA	TGTGCCAGCAGCTTAAATGTCGGCTCCTACGAGCAGTACTTC	CASSLNVGSYEQYF
TRBV4-2	TRBD2	TRBJ2-1	NA	TGTGCCAGCAGCCAAGATATTGGTAGCGGGGGGCTCTTAAATGAGCAGTTCTTC	CASSQDIGSGGLLNEQFF
TRBV6-5	TRBD1	TRBJ2-7	NA	TGTGCCAGCAGTGAATCGACAGGGTACGAGCAGTACTTC	CASSESTGYEQYF
TRBV19	NA	TRBJ1-5	NA	TGTGCCAGTAGCCAGCAGGGGAATCAGCCCCAGCATTTT	CASSQQGNQPQHF
TRBV7-2	TRBD1	TRBJ2-7	NA	TGTGCCAGCAGCTTAGGACAGGGAAACTACGAGCAGTACTTC	CASSLGQGNYEQYF
TRBV19	NA	TRBJ2-7	NA	TGTGCCAGTAGAGAGGACAGGGAGGGCAACGAGCAGTACTTC	CASREDREGNEQYF
TRBV9	NA	TRBJ2-6	NA	TGTGCCAGCAGCGTTTCTGGGGCCAACGTCCTGACTTTC	CASSVSGANVLTF
TRBV2	NA	TRBJ1-2	NA	TGTGCCAGCAGTGAAAGTAGGTGGTCAGAGTATGGCTACACCTTC	CASSESRWSEYGYTF
TRBV5-4	NA	TRBJ2-1	NA	TGTGCCAGCAGCTTGGGACCTAGGGAGCAGTTCTTC	CASSLGPREQFF
TRBV27	NA	TRBJ2-7	NA	TGTGCCAGCAGTTCAGGGCGAAGGTCCTACGAGCAGTACTTC	CASSSGRRSYEQYF
TRBV13	TRBD1	TRBJ2-7	NA	TGTGCCAGCAGGAACCGGGACAGGGATACCTACGAGCAGTACTTC	CASRNRDRDTYEQYF
TRBV4-3	TRBD1	TRBJ2-3	NA	TGCGCCAGCAGCCAAGATCCGACAGGGAGTGAGGCCCGCGATACGCAGTATTTT	CASSQDPTGSEARDTQYF
TRBV28	TRBD2	TRBJ2-5	NA	TGTGCCAGCAGTTTATTTCGGACTAGCGGGGGGGCCGGGGAGACCCAGTACTTC	CASSLFRTSGGAGETQYF
TRBV2	NA	TRBJ1-2	NA	TGTGCCAGCAGTGGAATCCCTTCGGGGGCCGGTGGCTACACCTTC	CASSGIPSGAGGYTF
TRBV5-1	NA	TRBJ2-2	NA	TGCGCCAGCAGCTGGACAGTGAGCGGGGAGCTGTTTTTT	CASSWTVSGELFF
TRBV6-5	NA	TRBJ1-2	once	TGTGCCAGCAGTCACGGTCCGATCCATGGCTACACCTTC	CASSHGPIHGYTF
TRBV4-3	NA	TRBJ1-6	NA	TGCGCCAGCAGCCAAGATAGGGGGAGTAATTCACCCCTCCACTTT	CASSQDRGSNSPLHF
TRBV19	NA	TRBJ2-7	few	TGTGCCAGTAGTGTCCCCAAGGGCCCCCACGAGCAGTACTTC	CASSVPKGPHEQYF
TRBV19	NA	TRBJ1-3	few	TGTGCCAGTAAGGTTCCTGGAAACACCATATATTTT	CASKVPGNTIYF
TRBV4-1	TRBD2	TRBJ2-1	NA	TGCGCCAGCAGCCCCGGGCCACCCGGGACTAGCGGGTACAATGAGCAGTTCTTC	CASSPGPPGTSGYNEQFF
TRBV19	NA	TRBJ2-3	NA	TGTGCCAGTAGTATCCCAGCCACAGATACGCAGTATTTT	CASSIPATDTQYF
TRBV4-2	NA	TRBJ2-3	NA	TGTGCCAGCAGCCAAGCCCCCGGGAGCACAGATACGCAGTATTTT	CASSQAPGSTDTQYF
TRBV6-5	NA	TRBJ2-5	NA	TGTGCCAGCAGTTACGGGGAAACCCAGTACTTC	CASSYGETQYF
TRBV28	NA	TRBJ1-2	NA	TGTGCCAGCAGTTTAAAGGCGAACTATGGCTACACCTTC	CASSLKANYGYTF